Listed below are T cell receptor beta chains from one sample, sequenced in a study of OX40 agonist ivuxolimab in advanced cancers. The data were produced by immunoSEQ multiplex PCR, yet TCRdb's version contains in-frame clones alone and is incomplete. The sample lists some 81,000 clones; 80% to 90% were seen once. Sequencing was performed on CD4+ or CD8+ T cells sorted from blood, taken in a trial of the OX40 agonist ivuxolimab. These receptor sequences come from an adult with an advanced solid tumor such as melanoma, head and neck, liver or kidney cancer. The CDR3 runs from the conserved cysteine through the conserved F or W. A D gene is named only where the DNA matches it firmly. Some rows have no size entry. The others give once, few or many, or a class for an expanded clone.

j_call | d_call | cdr3_length | clone_size | v_call | cdr3_aa | cdr3_nt
TRBJ2-1 | NA | 14 | NA | TRBV7-3 | CASSLNRLANEQFF | TGTGCCAGCAGCTTAAACCGGCTAGCCAATGAGCAGTTCTTC
TRBJ2-7 | NA | 14 | NA | TRBV11-2 | CASSLLGQSYEQYF | TGTGCCAGCAGCCTTCTGGGGCAGTCCTACGAGCAGTACTTC
TRBJ2-3 | TRBD2 | 15 | NA | TRBV5-4 | CASSGGTISTDTQYF | TGTGCCAGCAGCGGCGGGACTATTAGCACAGATACGCAGTATTTT
TRBJ2-3 | NA | 16 | NA | TRBV5-1 | CASSPGADRSTDTQYF | TGCGCCAGCAGCCCGGGGGCGGACCGCAGCACAGATACGCAGTATTTT
TRBJ1-2 | TRBD1 | 14 | few | TRBV5-6 | CASSLGAGGRGYTF | TGTGCCAGCAGCTTAGGGGCAGGGGGACGGGGCTACACCTTC
TRBJ2-2 | TRBD1 | 12 | NA | TRBV19 | CAIGTGQGSLFF | TGTGCCATCGGGACTGGACAGGGTTCACTGTTTTTT
TRBJ2-3 | TRBD2 | 15 | NA | TRBV7-3 | CASSLRLAGYDTQYF | TGTGCCAGCAGCTTACGACTAGCGGGGTACGATACGCAGTATTTT
TRBJ2-1 | NA | 20 | NA | TRBV5-1 | CASSLARGQGRAGGFNEQFF | TGCGCCAGCAGCTTGGCCCGGGGTCAAGGGAGGGCAGGGGGTTTTAATGAGCAGTTCTTC
TRBJ1-2 | TRBD1 | 14 | NA | TRBV6-5 | CASSLRGGGDGYTF | TGTGCCAGCAGCCTACGGGGAGGGGGCGATGGCTACACCTTC
TRBJ2-3 | NA | 14 | NA | TRBV19 | CASSGTLLETTQYF | TGTGCCAGTAGTGGGACCCTTCTAGAGACCACGCAGTATTTT
TRBJ2-1 | NA | 15 | NA | TRBV11-3 | CASSLALGAYNEQFF | TGTGCCAGCAGCTTAGCCCTCGGGGCCTACAATGAGCAGTTCTTC
TRBJ1-1 | TRBD1 | 15 | NA | TRBV19 | CASRSPQGLNTEAFF | TGTGCCAGTAGATCTCCACAGGGGTTGAACACTGAAGCTTTCTTT
TRBJ2-7 | NA | 14 | NA | TRBV6-5 | CASSTGLSSYEQYF | TGTGCCAGCAGTACAGGGTTATCCTCCTACGAGCAGTACTTC
TRBJ2-7 | TRBD1 | 16 | NA | TRBV6-6 | CASSTLDRGGSYEQYF | TGTGCCAGCAGTACCCTAGACAGGGGGGGCTCCTACGAGCAGTACTTC
TRBJ1-1 | NA | 14 | NA | TRBV11-2 | CASSPTRGNTEAFF | TGTGCCAGCAGCCCTACAAGAGGGAACACTGAAGCTTTCTTT
TRBJ2-3 | TRBD2 | 16 | NA | TRBV6-5 | CASSYSVRGGADTQYF | TGTGCCAGCAGTTACTCGGTTCGGGGGGGCGCAGATACGCAGTATTTT
TRBJ1-2 | NA | 15 | few | TRBV6-1 | CASSAGHISNYGYTF | TGTGCCAGCAGTGCGGGACACATCTCTAACTATGGCTACACCTTC
TRBJ2-5 | NA | 14 | NA | TRBV6-1 | CASSEVLLGETQYF | TGTGCCAGCAGTGAAGTGTTACTGGGAGAGACCCAGTACTTC
TRBJ1-1 | TRBD1 | 13 | medium-sized | TRBV2 | CASSGQGGTEAFF | TGTGCCAGCAGCGGGCAGGGGGGCACTGAAGCTTTCTTT
TRBJ1-2 | NA | 15 | NA | TRBV19 | CASTSGGGPNYGYTF | TGTGCCAGTACCTCGGGAGGCGGGCCTAACTATGGCTACACCTTC
TRBJ2-7 | NA | 12 | NA | TRBV30 | CAWSSGLIGQYF | TGTGCCTGGAGCTCTGGACTAATTGGGCAGTACTTC
TRBJ1-3 | NA | 16 | NA | TRBV18 | CASSLGHLSSGNTIYF | TGTGCCAGCTCACTGGGACACCTGAGCTCTGGAAACACCATATATTTT
TRBJ1-1 | NA | 13 | few | TRBV30 | CAWSLGGNTEAFF | TGTGCCTGGAGCTTGGGTGGGAACACTGAAGCTTTCTTT
TRBJ1-6 | TRBD1 | 14 | NA | TRBV19 | CASSKDRWESPLHF | TGTGCCAGTAGCAAGGACAGGTGGGAGTCACCCCTCCACTTT
TRBJ1-1 | NA | 13 | few | TRBV28 | CASSSHMNTEAFF | TGTGCCAGCAGTTCCCACATGAACACTGAAGCTTTCTTT
TRBJ1-1 | NA | 15 | NA | TRBV25-1 | CASSEYSAMNTEAFF | TGTGCCAGCAGTGAATACTCAGCCATGAACACTGAAGCTTTCTTT
TRBJ2-1 | TRBD1 | 15 | once | TRBV19 | CASSTTGTGRYEQFF | TGTGCCAGTAGTACCACCGGGACAGGGAGGTATGAGCAGTTCTTC
TRBJ1-1 | TRBD1 | 14 | NA | TRBV28 | CASSLSQGWTEAFF | TGTGCCAGCAGTTTGTCACAGGGGTGGACTGAAGCTTTCTTT
TRBJ1-5 | NA | 13 | NA | TRBV7-2 | CASSWGNNQPQHF | TGTGCCAGCAGTTGGGGGAACAATCAGCCCCAGCATTTT
TRBJ2-5 | NA | 14 | NA | TRBV28 | CASSSPPGLETQYF | TGTGCCAGCAGTTCCCCTCCGGGCCTAGAGACCCAGTACTTC
TRBJ2-3 | NA | 15 | NA | TRBV25-1 | CASSDYRRSTDTQYF | TGTGCCAGCAGTGATTATAGAAGAAGCACAGATACGCAGTATTTT
TRBJ1-1 | NA | 15 | NA | TRBV5-1 | CASSAAQNGGTEAFF | TGCGCCAGCAGCGCGGCCCAAAACGGTGGGACTGAAGCTTTCTTT
TRBJ1-4 | NA | 14 | NA | TRBV6-6 | CASSSVWTNEKLFF | TGTGCCAGCAGCTCCGTATGGACTAATGAAAAACTGTTTTTT
TRBJ1-5 | NA | 14 | NA | TRBV2 | CASSNFEARQPQHF | TGTGCCAGCAGTAACTTCGAGGCAAGACAGCCCCAGCATTTT
TRBJ2-7 | TRBD1 | 13 | NA | TRBV28 | CASSRQGPYEQYF | TGTGCCAGCTCGAGACAGGGGCCCTACGAGCAGTACTTC
TRBJ1-6 | NA | 15 | NA | TRBV7-9 | CASSSRDIPNSPLHF | TGTGCCAGCAGCTCCCGGGACATTCCTAATTCACCCCTCCACTTT
TRBJ2-7 | TRBD1 | 16 | NA | TRBV5-6 | CASSLARAGGTYEQYF | TGTGCCAGCAGCTTGGCCAGGGCAGGGGGAACCTACGAGCAGTACTTC
TRBJ1-1 | NA | 11 | NA | TRBV11-2 | CASSSNTEAFF | TGTGCCAGCAGCTCGAACACTGAAGCTTTCTTT
TRBJ1-5 | NA | 16 | NA | TRBV2 | CASSEDPPGVNQPQHF | TGTGCCAGCAGTGAAGACCCACCGGGGGTCAATCAGCCCCAGCATTTT
TRBJ1-3 | NA | 14 | NA | TRBV6-5 | CASRQGIAGNTIYF | TGTGCCAGCAGACAGGGAATCGCTGGAAACACCATATATTTT
TRBJ1-2 | NA | 13 | once | TRBV30 | CAWSVTAAGGYTF | TGTGCCTGGAGTGTGACCGCCGCTGGGGGCTACACCTTC
TRBJ1-6 | NA | 15 | NA | TRBV5-6 | CASSPRDISNSPLHF | TGTGCCAGCAGCCCCCGGGACATCTCGAATTCACCCCTCCACTTT
TRBJ2-1 | NA | 15 | NA | TRBV14 | CASSQGLGSWNEQFF | TGTGCCAGCAGCCAAGGGCTAGGAAGTTGGAATGAGCAGTTCTTC
TRBJ1-4 | NA | 14 | NA | TRBV7-9 | CASSLAPLNEKLFF | TGTGCCAGCAGCTTAGCTCCCCTAAATGAAAAACTGTTTTTT
TRBJ1-2 | NA | 13 | NA | TRBV28 | CASTAGAGYGYTF | TGTGCCAGCACTGCGGGGGCAGGATATGGCTACACCTTC
TRBJ2-5 | NA | 17 | NA | TRBV10-3 | CAISRSGGHTIGETQYF | TGTGCCATCAGTCGGTCGGGGGGACACACCATCGGGGAGACCCAGTACTTC
TRBJ1-4 | NA | 14 | NA | TRBV5-4 | CASSNTATNEKLFF | TGTGCCAGCAGCAATACAGCAACTAATGAAAAACTGTTTTTT